This T cell receptor (beta chain) is from a study of cytomegalovirus exposure and HLA in healthy donors. Study-level points and caveats: In a later analysis, donors in an Asian-associated ancestry cluster reportedly had fewer N-insertions in productive TCRs than the cohort mean. Later analysis showed most CMV-associated TCR beta chains appearing HLA-restricted.

A multiplex PCR was run with 60 Vbeta primers and 13 Jbeta primers. Generated by immunoSEQ multiplex PCR, the TCRdb table keeps only in-frame clones and is missing some. The sample includes 130,000 to 150,000 clones, roughly 78% of them seen just once. Of note for this clone: Antigen: not known.

This CDR3 region has 19 residues. The junction had 14 bases not matched to a gene; V was cut back by 0 bases and J by 8 bases. Germline assignment: CDR1 LGHNA and CDR2 YNFKEQ. J is TRBJ2-1 and V is TRBV4-2; 12 nucleotides match TRBD2. The sequence was obtained from a man aged 35 to 55 in good health and CMV-seropositive. Sample: PBMCs. CDR3 region: CASSQESLAGGPVGDEQFF. CDR3 DNA: TGTGCCAGCAGCCAAGAAAGTCTAGCGGGAGGGCCGGTAGGCGATGAGCAGTTCTTC.